This T cell receptor (beta chain) stems from a study of naive and memory T cell subsets. This CDR3 spans 15 amino acids. The ends lost 5 bases at V and 4 bases at J; junction bases unmatched: 7. The library had UMIs added by 3' ligation of an oligonucleotide to TCR cDNA. Whole blood, approximately 2.3 ml, came from adult healthy volunteers. Unsorted total RNA, about 1 to 1000 ng, was DNase treated before reverse transcription. This clonotype showed up many times. Amplification of ligated cDNA took four PCR rounds with SP2 and nested alpha and beta constant primers. TCRdb reprocessed the 5' RACE reads via MiXCR and lists one record per CDR3 protein. The sample lists roughly 62,000 distinct CDR3 sequences; 7.2% were seen once.

The rearrangement uses TRBV12-3 or TRBV12-4 and TRBJ2-7, with TRBD1 matching 11 bases. This receptor was obtained from a male donor in good health. The CDR3 region has the DNA TGTGCCAGCAGTCCCCGGACAGGGGGCCCTTACGAGCAGTACTTC. It specifies CASSPRTGGPYEQYF.